The clone carrying this T cell receptor beta chain was detected only a few times. Its antigen remains unidentified. CDR1 and CDR2 (germline): MDHEN, SYDVKM. V was trimmed by 6 bases and J by 5 bases, leaving 16 bases between them. This CDR3 is built from 14 residues. The sample belongs to a study of T cell repertoires in cytomegalovirus infection. The wider study: Public signatures in TCR beta pointed to CMV infection and matching HLA type. Findings and caveats of the study: Identification of carriers of CMV plus the relevant HLA was performed using cumulative public TCR beta family frequency. The ex vivo response was dominated by HLA-C-restricted CMV-specific TCR beta clonotypes.

TCRdb recomputed calls from the reads with MiXCR, one row per CDR3 protein. The sample lists about 740,000 distinct CDR3 sequences, 35% seen once, with 2.5% to 3.5% in the top ten. The sample comprised PBMCs. The sequence was obtained from a human donor in good health (CMV status not recorded). Some clones in this sample may be carry-over from other donors' samples. The rearrangement joins TRBV28 to TRBJ2-5; a possible D gene is TRBD1 (6 bases). CDR3 in amino acids: CASSPGHRRETQYF. The CDR3 DNA is TGTGCCAGCAGCCCGGGACATCGTAGGGAGACCCAGTACTTC.